This T cell receptor beta chain came from a study of molecular identifiers for immune sequencing clone quantification. Comment on this clonotype: At one end, the junction sequence differs from germline, possibly due to a read error.

CDR3 length: 15 amino acids. Germline CDR1 reads SEHNR; CDR2 reads FQNEAQ (reference sequence). Via MiXCR, TCRdb re-called the PCR reads, giving one row per CDR3 protein. The sample comprises over 300,000 distinct CDR3 sequences, 24% of which are singletons, and about 0.73% rests with the top ten. The receptor comes from a human donor in good health. Some libraries in this study had Jurkat cell RNA spiked in. The chain recombines TRBV7-9 with TRBJ2-7; 8 nucleotides align to TRBD1. The sequencing input was naive CD8+ T cells from blood, with Jurkat cell RNA spiked in. The subset is: FACS-sorted CD8+CD4-CCR7+CD45RA+ naive T cells. The CDR3 region is CASSFRDRNSYEQYF. CDR3 nucleotides: TGTGCCAGTAGCTTCCGGGACAGGAACTCCTACGAGCAGTACTTC.